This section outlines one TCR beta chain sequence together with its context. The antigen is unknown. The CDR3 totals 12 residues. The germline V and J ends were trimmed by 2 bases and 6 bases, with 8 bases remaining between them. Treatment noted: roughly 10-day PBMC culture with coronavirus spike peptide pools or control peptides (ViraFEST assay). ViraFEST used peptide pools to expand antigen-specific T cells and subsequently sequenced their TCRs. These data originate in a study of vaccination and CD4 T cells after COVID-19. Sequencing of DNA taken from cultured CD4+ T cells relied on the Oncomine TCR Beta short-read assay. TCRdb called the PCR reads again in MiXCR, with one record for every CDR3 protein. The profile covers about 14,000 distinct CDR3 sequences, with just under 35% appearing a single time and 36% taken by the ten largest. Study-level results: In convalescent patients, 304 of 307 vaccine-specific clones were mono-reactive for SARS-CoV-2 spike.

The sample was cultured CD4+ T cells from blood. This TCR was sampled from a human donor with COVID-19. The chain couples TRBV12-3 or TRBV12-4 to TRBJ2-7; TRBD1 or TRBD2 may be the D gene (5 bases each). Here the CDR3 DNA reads TGTGCCAGCAGTTTATTGGGACCCGAGCAGTACTTC. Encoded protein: CASSLLGPEQYF.